This T cell receptor (beta chain) was recovered during a study of blood T cell repertoires in COVID-19. As for the study in general: Samples came from the United States, Italy and Spain, spanning acute and convalescent COVID-19. PBMCs, B-cell-depleted T cells, or T cells provided the cDNA or gDNA that made up the material.

As processed by the authors: Counts of nucleated cells, estimated from reference gene primer amplification, were obtained. Profiled with immunoSEQ multiplex PCR; TCRdb holds only in-frame clones, not every one. V, J and clone size are those of that table, while D and trimming were read from the DNA. This table holds 90,000 to 150,000 clones, over 65% found once. The CDR3 loop spans 13 amino acids. The V gene lost 6 bases and the J gene lost 0 bases, with 9 bases spanning the gap. This clone was seen only once. Sequencing was done on a sample of peripheral blood. The receptor's source is a man in his sixties with acute or convalescent COVID-19. This chain joins TRBV12-3 or TRBV12-4 and TRBJ2-7, with D unresolved. The CDR3 region is CASSLGSSYEQYF. Written as DNA, the CDR3 is TGTGCCAGCAGCCTAGGCAGCTCCTACGAGCAGTACTTC.